Sequencing of this TCR beta chain was carried out in a study of blood T cell repertoires in COVID-19. V lost 3 bases and J lost 2; bases outside the gene matches: 3. The length of the CDR3 is 15 residues. The germline CDR1 and CDR2 sequences are KGHSH and LQKENI. The assay was immunoSEQ multiplex PCR, and TCRdb's table has in-frame clones only and misses some. The table records about 170,000 clones, around 80% of them present only once. The rearrangement joins TRBV18 to TRBJ1-3; 8 bases map to TRBD1. Input material: peripheral blood. This TCR derives from a woman in her 70s with COVID-19, enrolled during active disease. This chain's CDR3 is CASSPQGAAGNTIYF. The CDR3 DNA sequence: TGTGCCAGCTCACCGCAGGGGGCTGCTGGAAACACCATATATTTT.